This entry concerns a single T cell receptor (beta chain). Antigen: not known. The data were taken from a study of regulatory T cells in long-lasting Graves disease. General study points: Authors noted too few samples as a limitation.

Described time point: newly diagnosed GD, antithyroid drugs for less than 3 months. PBMCs provided the RNA from which the TCR library was made. To make TCR beta libraries, researchers used iRepertoire HTBI primers and Arm-PCR of CDR3 regions. TCRdb re-called the multiplex PCR reads with MiXCR, one entry per CDR3 protein. The table records about 330,000 distinct CDR3 sequences, 15% to 20% of them present only once. The V and J ends lost 9 bases and 7 bases, in that order; junction bases with no gene match: 19. Germline CDR1 SGHRS, CDR2 YFSETQ. The CDR3 runs 15 residues. These data were also filed under a second study, of T cells in Graves' hyperthyroidism and ophthalmopathy. That report notes: Appearing also in blood were most of the thyroid clonotypes expanded above 0.001.

The receptor was isolated from a woman younger than 30 with Graves disease. The J gene is TRBJ2-7, the V gene TRBV5-1; the match to TRBD2 covers 7 bases. The sequences come from peripheral blood mononuclear cells (PBMCs), collected at new diagnosis, from a patient treated with antithyroid drugs. The CDR3 DNA is TGCGCCAACAACATACCGGGAGGTAAAAGGGGAGAGCAGTACTTC. Amino acid sequence: CANNIPGGKRGEQYF.